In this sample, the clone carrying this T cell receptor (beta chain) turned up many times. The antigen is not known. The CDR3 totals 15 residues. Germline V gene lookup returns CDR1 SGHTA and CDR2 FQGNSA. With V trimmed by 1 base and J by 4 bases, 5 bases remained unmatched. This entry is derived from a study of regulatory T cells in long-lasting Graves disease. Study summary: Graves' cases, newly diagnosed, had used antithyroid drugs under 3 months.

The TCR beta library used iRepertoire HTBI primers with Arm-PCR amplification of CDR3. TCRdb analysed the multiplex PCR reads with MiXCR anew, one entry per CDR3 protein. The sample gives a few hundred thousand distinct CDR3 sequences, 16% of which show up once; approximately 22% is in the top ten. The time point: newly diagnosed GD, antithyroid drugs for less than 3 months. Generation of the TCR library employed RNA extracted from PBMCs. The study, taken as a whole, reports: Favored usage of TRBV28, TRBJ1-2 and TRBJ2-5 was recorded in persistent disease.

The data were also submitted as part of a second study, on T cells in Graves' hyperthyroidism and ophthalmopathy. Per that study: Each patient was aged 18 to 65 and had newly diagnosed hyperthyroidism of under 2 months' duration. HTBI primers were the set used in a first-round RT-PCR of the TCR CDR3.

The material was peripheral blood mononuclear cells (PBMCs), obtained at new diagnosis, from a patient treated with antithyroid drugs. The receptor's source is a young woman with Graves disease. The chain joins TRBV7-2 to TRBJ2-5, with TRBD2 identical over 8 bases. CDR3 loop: CASSLDWREAETQYF. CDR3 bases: TGTGCCAGCAGCTTAGATTGGCGGGAGGCAGAGACCCAGTACTTC. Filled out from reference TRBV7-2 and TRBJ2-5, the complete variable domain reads GAGVSQSPSNKVTEKGKDVELRCDPISGHTALYWYRQSLGQGLEFLIYFQGNSAPDKSGLPSDRFSAERTGGSVSTLTIQRTQQEDSAVYLCASSLDWREAETQYFGPGTRLLVL.